These 14 T cell receptor beta chains were sequenced from one sample in a study of beta chain features in type 1 diabetes (dated by TCRdb to 2016 to 2019). Overall results and qualifications from the work: In all four CD4+ subsets, TCRB CDR3 length was moderately but significantly shorter in type 1 diabetes patients.

Libraries were constructed by the immunoSEQ multiplex PCR assay. The entire amount of isolated RNA was reverse transcribed using the High Capacity cDNA Reverse Transcription Kit, so the sequenced TCRB transcripts were expressed ones. What TCRdb holds here is the immuneACCESS table cut down to in-frame rearrangements. Part of the clones is not present; checked against another copy, under half of the missing clones reflect an unresolved V gene, and the others are unexplained. This sample gives around 140,000 clones in total; 9% of them show up just once. Approximately 0.7% of the sample rests with the top ten. Antigens of these TCRs are unknown. The sequenced material came from central memory CD4+ T cells from blood. The receptors stem from a man aged 25-45 years with type 1 diabetes.

This clone has more than one count but fewer than ten. The V and J genes are TRBV2 and TRBJ2-3; D remains ambiguous. This CDR3 is 14 amino acids long. Looked up from germline, CDR1 is SNHLY and CDR2 is FYNNEI. The V gene lost 1 base and the J gene lost 6 bases, with 11 bases spanning the gap. The CDR3 nucleotides are TGTGCCAGCAGTGAAGGGTCCCCACAGGATACGCAGTATTTT. Translating gives CASSEGSPQDTQYF.

This clone occurred a few times. The J gene is TRBJ2-5, the V gene TRBV18; TRBD1 matches 7 bases. CDR3 length equals 14 residues. Germline CDR1 is KGHSH and CDR2 is LQKENI. Trimming removed 2 bases from V and 4 bases from J; junction bases left unmatched: 4. The DNA for the CDR3 is TGTGCCAGCTCACCAGACAGGGTGGGAGAGACCCAGTACTTC. Its protein is CASSPDRVGETQYF. Complete variable domain (other parts from reference TRBV18 and TRBJ2-5): NAGVMQNPRHLVRRRGQEARLRCSPMKGHSHVYWYRQLPEEGLKFMVYLQKENIIDESGMPKERFSAEFPKEGPSILRIQQVVRGDSAAYFCASSPDRVGETQYFGPGTRLLVL.

Only a few counts were recorded for this clone. V is TRBV7-9 and J is TRBJ2-5, with D maybe TRBD2 (5 bases). V was trimmed by 5 bases and J by 5 bases, leaving 9 bases between them. There are 12 residues in the CDR3. Germline V gene sequence: CDR1 SEHNR, CDR2 FQNEAQ (reference sequence). CDR3 loop: CASSPDWETQYF. CDR3 DNA: TGTGCCAGCAGCCCGGACTGGGAGACCCAGTACTTC.

This clone was seen a few times. V gene TRBV27 combines with J gene TRBJ1-6, with D unclear. CDR1 and CDR2 from the germline V gene are MNHEY and SMNVEV (reference sequence). The CDR3 consists of 14 residues. V lost 2 bases and J 8 bases, leaving 10 bases between the germline ends. CDR3 protein: CASSLNPVHSPLHF. In DNA, the CDR3 is TGTGCCAGCAGTTTAAACCCGGTTCATTCACCCCTCCACTTT.

V is TRBV5-1 and J is TRBJ2-7; 10 bases are a match to TRBD2. CDR1 is SGHRS, CDR2 YFSETQ, per germline. V lost 4 bases to trimming and J lost 3 bases; unmatched junction nucleotides: 16. This CDR3 is 18 amino acids long. CDR3 region: CASSPRTSGGRPLYEQYF. The CDR3 DNA reads TGCGCCAGCAGCCCAAGGACTAGCGGCGGTCGTCCCCTCTACGAGCAGTACTTC.

This clone was counted many times. This sequence joins TRBV5-4 and TRBJ2-7; 8 nucleotides line up with TRBD1. Germline V gene data show CDR1 as SGHNT and CDR2 as YYREEE (reference sequence). V lost 4 bases and J lost 1; bases outside the gene matches: 1. The CDR3 runs to 13 residues. CDR3 protein: CASSRTGSYEQYF. CDR3 sequence (DNA): TGTGCCAGCAGCCGGACAGGGTCCTACGAGCAGTACTTC. The full variable domain, its missing parts supplied by reference TRBV5-4 and TRBJ2-7, is ETGVTQSPTHLIKTRGQQVTLRCSSQSGHNTVSWYQQALGQGPQFIFQYYREEENGRGNFPPRFSGLQFPNYSSELNVNALELDDSALYLCASSRTGSYEQYFGPGTRLTVT.

The chain combines TRBV6-1 with TRBJ1-4; D may be TRBD1 (6 bases). Deletions cut 6 bases from V and 8 bases from J, with 16 bases between. This CDR3 contains 14 residues. Germline V lookup: CDR1 MNHNS, CDR2 SASEGT. The CDR3 is CASSTAGEGEKLFF. CDR3 coding DNA: TGTGCCAGCAGCACCGCAGGGGAAGGGGAAAAACTGTTTTTT.

The J gene is TRBJ1-1, the V gene TRBV7-9; no firm D call. Trimming took 3 bases from V and 5 from J, leaving 13 bases between them. The CDR3 consists of 14 residues. From germline, CDR1 is SEHNR and CDR2 FQNEAQ (reference sequence). The CDR3 DNA sequence: TGTGCCAGCAGCTTTTCCCCCCGGGAGACTGAAGCTTTCTTT. This codes for CASSFSPRETEAFF.

This clone was detected only a few times. The chain recombines TRBV4-1 with TRBJ2-7; the match to TRBD1 covers 8 bases. Germline CDR1 reads MGHRA; CDR2 reads YSYEKL. The CDR3 consists of 15 residues. Trimming removed 1 base from V and 3 bases from J; junction bases left unmatched: 5. Here the CDR3 DNA reads TGCGCCAGCAGCCAAGGGGGACAGGACATCTACGAGCAGTACTTC. Residues: CASSQGGQDIYEQYF.

The J gene is TRBJ1-2, the V gene TRBV5-1; 12 bases agree with TRBD1. Germline trimming cut 7 bases from V and 8 bases from J; bases unmatched to any gene: 9. The CDR3 has 14 amino acids. Germline values: CDR1 SGHRS, CDR2 YFSETQ. The CDR3 loop reads CASSSGQGALGYTF. The CDR3 DNA reads as TGCGCCAGCTCGTCGGGACAGGGGGCGCTGGGCTACACCTTC.

The rearrangement uses TRBV7-3 and TRBJ2-3, with D possibly TRBD1 on 7 matching bases. This CDR3 contains 16 residues. From germline, CDR1 is SGHTA and CDR2 FQGTGA. V was shortened by 4 bases and J by 2 bases, with 16 bases between the two germline ends. This chain's CDR3 is CASSSQGGLFTDTQYF. The CDR3 coding sequence is TGTGCCAGCAGCTCCCAGGGGGGCCTCTTCACAGATACGCAGTATTTT.

V is TRBV5-1 and J is TRBJ2-5; D is uncertain. The CDR3 spans 13 residues. Germline V gene lookup returns CDR1 SGHRS and CDR2 YFSETQ. V lost 7 bases, J lost 1 base, and 11 bases lay in between. CDR3 nucleotides: TGCGCCAGCTCGGAACAGTCCCAAGAGACCCAGTACTTC. Translation gives CASSEQSQETQYF.

J is TRBJ2-5 and V is TRBV7-9; D is ambiguous. V was cut by 5 bases and J by 2 bases, with 15 bases left in between. Germline V CDR1 and CDR2: SEHNR, FQNEAQ (reference sequence). CDR3 size: 15 residues. CDR3 bases: TGTGCCAGCAGCCCGAAGGTTAGACTTCAAGAGACCCAGTACTTC. Translated: CASSPKVRLQETQYF.

This clone showed up just a few times. CDR3 region: CASTEQMNTEAFF. In nucleotides, the CDR3 is TGTGCCAGCACAGAGCAGATGAACACTGAAGCTTTCTTT. This chain connects TRBV18 to TRBJ1-1; D is undetermined. CDR3 length: 13 amino acids. Trimming took 8 bases from V and 0 from J, leaving 10 bases between them. Germline-derived CDR1 and CDR2 are KGHSH and LQKENI.